This TCR beta chain was sequenced for a study of cytomegalovirus exposure and HLA in healthy donors. Regarding the study as a whole: Cytomegalovirus-associated status was assigned to about 170 TCR beta chains.

Profiled with immunoSEQ multiplex PCR; TCRdb holds only in-frame clones, not every one. The repertoire holds some 59,000 clones, with about 91% as singletons. On this clone itself: Its antigen is not identified.

This TCR derives from a woman aged 18-29 years in good health and CMV-seronegative. The sequencing input was PBMCs.

The DNA for the CDR3 is TGTGCCTGGAGCCCCCTCTGGGCCGGGGTGGATGAAAAACTGTTTTTT. It yields the protein CAWSPLWAGVDEKLFF. V and J are TRBV30 and TRBJ1-4; D not resolved. Germline loops: CDR1 GTSNPN, CDR2 SVGIG (reference sequence). V shed 3 bases and J shed 6 bases, with 20 bases lying between them. The CDR3 spans 16 residues.